This TCR beta chain was identified during a study of blood T cell repertoires in COVID-19. Produced via immunoSEQ multiplex PCR; TCRdb's table is partial and in-frame only. The sample lists 150,000 or so clones; approximately 90% were seen once. The germline V and J ends were trimmed by 6 bases and 7 bases, with 16 bases remaining between them. This CDR3 spans 15 amino acids. From germline, CDR1 is MNHNY and CDR2 SVGAGI (reference sequence). The sequence derives from a man aged 50 or older with acute or convalescent COVID-19. The sequencing sample was made of peripheral blood. V is TRBV6-6 and J is TRBJ1-6; no firm D call. CDR3 amino acids: CASRTEGFINSPLHF. The CDR3 DNA reads as TGTGCCAGCAGGACTGAGGGCTTTATCAATTCACCCCTCCACTTT.